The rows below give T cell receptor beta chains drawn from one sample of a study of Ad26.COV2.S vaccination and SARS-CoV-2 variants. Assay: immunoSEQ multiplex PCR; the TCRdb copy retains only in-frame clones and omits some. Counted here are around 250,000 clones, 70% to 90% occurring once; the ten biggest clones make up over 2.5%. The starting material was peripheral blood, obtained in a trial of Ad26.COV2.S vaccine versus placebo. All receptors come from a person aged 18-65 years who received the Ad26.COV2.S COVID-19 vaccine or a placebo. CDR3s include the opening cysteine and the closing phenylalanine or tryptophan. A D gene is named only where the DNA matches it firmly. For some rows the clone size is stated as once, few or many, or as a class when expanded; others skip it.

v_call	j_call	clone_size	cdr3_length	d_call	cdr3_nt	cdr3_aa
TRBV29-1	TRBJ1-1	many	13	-	TGCAGCGTTTATGACGGGAAGAACACTGAAGCTTTCTTT	CSVYDGKNTEAFF
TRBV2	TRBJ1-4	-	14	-	TGTGCCAGCAGATCGACAGGCACGAGGGAAAAACTGTTTTTT	CASRSTGTREKLFF
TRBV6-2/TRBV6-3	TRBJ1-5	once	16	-	TGTGCCAGCAGTTACGAATCAGCGAGGGGTAATCAGCCCCAGCATTTT	CASSYESARGNQPQHF
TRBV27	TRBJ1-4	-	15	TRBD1	TGTGCCAGCAGACTACTTGGGACAGGAAATGAAAAACTGTTTTTT	CASRLLGTGNEKLFF
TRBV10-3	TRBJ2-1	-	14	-	TGTGCCATCAGATTCGGGACCATAAACAATGAGCAGTTCTTC	CAIRFGTINNEQFF
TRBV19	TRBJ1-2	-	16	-	TGTGCCAGTAGTATCCGAGGGCCCGGAGCTAACTATGGCTACACCTTC	CASSIRGPGANYGYTF
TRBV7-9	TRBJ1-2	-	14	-	TGTGCCAGCAGCTTACGCGGGGGTAACTATGGCTACACCTTC	CASSLRGGNYGYTF
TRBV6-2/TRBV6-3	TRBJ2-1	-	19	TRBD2	TGTGCCAGCAGTTACAGCAGCCCCACCGGCCTAGCGGGAGTGTGGGAGCAGTTCTTC	CASSYSSPTGLAGVWEQFF
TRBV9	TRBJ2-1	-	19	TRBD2	TGTGCCAGCAGCGTAGCTACGTGGGCTAGCGGGAGGAAAAACAATGAGCAGTTCTTC	CASSVATWASGRKNNEQFF
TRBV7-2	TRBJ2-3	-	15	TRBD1	TGTGCCAGCAGCCGGCGAGGGACAGGGGGCGATACGCAGTATTTT	CASSRRGTGGDTQYF
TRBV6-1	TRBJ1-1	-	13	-	TGTGCCAGCAGTGAAGCGCGGGACACTGAAGCTTTCTTT	CASSEARDTEAFF
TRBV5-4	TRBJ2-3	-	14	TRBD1	TGTGCCAGCAGCCGAGGGGGCGGCACAGATACGCAGTATTTT	CASSRGGGTDTQYF
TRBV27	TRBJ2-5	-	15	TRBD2	TGTGCCACCTCTACCGCGGGGCGGGGGAAAGAGACCCAGTACTTC	CATSTAGRGKETQYF
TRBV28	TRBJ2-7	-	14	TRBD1	TGTGCCAGCAGTACCGACAGGGGGGTGGACGAGCAGTACTTC	CASSTDRGVDEQYF
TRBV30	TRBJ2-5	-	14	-	TGTGCCTGGAGCGATGAGACAGTACGAGAGACCCAGTACTTC	CAWSDETVRETQYF
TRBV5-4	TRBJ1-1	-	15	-	TGTGCCAGCAGCTTAACGTCGGGGCGACGGACTGAAGCTTTCTTT	CASSLTSGRRTEAFF
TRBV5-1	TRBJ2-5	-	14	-	TGCGCCAGCGGGCGGGTAGCGTCACAAGAGACCCAGTACTTC	CASGRVASQETQYF
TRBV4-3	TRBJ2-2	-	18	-	TGCGCCAGCAGCCAGGAGCCCCCGGGTGGGGGGAACACCGGGGAGCTGTTTTTT	CASSQEPPGGGNTGELFF
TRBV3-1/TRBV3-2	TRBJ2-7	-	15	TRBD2	TGTGCCAGCAGCCAATCAAGCGGGGGGTTCTCCGAGCAGTACTTC	CASSQSSGGFSEQYF
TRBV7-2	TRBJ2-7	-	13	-	TGTGCCAGCAGCTGGGACGTCCAGGGCGAGCAGTACTTC	CASSWDVQGEQYF
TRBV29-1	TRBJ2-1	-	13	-	TGCAGCGTTCTTCCAGGGGCCTACAATGAGCAGTTCTTC	CSVLPGAYNEQFF
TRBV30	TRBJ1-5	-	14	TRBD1	TGTGCCTGGAGCCGGGACAGGGGAGGTCAGCCCCAGCATTTT	CAWSRDRGGQPQHF
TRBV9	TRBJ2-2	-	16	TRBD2	TGTGCCAGCAGCGTAGTATCACTAGCGGGGCACGGGGAGCTGTTTTTT	CASSVVSLAGHGELFF
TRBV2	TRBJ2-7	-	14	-	TGTGCCAGCAGTGAATGGAACGGCGCCGGTGTGCAGTACTTC	CASSEWNGAGVQYF
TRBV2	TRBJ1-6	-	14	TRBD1	TGTGCCAGCAGATTGGGACAGGGATCCTCACCCCTCCACTTT	CASRLGQGSSPLHF
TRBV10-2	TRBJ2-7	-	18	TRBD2	TGCGCCAGCAGTCCGATCCCCGGGACTAGCGGGAGCTCCTACGAGCAGTACTTC	CASSPIPGTSGSSYEQYF
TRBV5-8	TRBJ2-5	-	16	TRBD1	TGTGCCAGCAGCTTGGGGGACAGGTGGGACCAAGAGACCCAGTACTTC	CASSLGDRWDQETQYF
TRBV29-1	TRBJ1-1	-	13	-	TGCAGCGTTGTAAGGAATGAGAACACTGAAGCTTTCTTT	CSVVRNENTEAFF
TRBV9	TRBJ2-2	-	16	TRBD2	TGTGCCAGCACCGGGTCGGCTAGCGGGAGGACCGGGGAGCTGTTTTTT	CASTGSASGRTGELFF
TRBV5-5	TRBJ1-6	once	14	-	TGTGCCAGCAGCTTTCCCCTAAATAATTCACCCCTCCACTTT	CASSFPLNNSPLHF
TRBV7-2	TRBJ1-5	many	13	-	TGTGCCAGCAGCCCGACGACTAATCAGCCCCAGCATTTT	CASSPTTNQPQHF
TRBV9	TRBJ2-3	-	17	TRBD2	TGTGCCAGCAGCCTCAGGACTAGCGGGGGGGTCACAGATACGCAGTATTTT	CASSLRTSGGVTDTQYF
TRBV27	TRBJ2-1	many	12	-	TGTGCCAGCAGCATAGGGAAGAATGAGCAGTTCTTC	CASSIGKNEQFF
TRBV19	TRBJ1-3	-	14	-	TGTGCCAGTAGTCATGGGGCAGGGGGAAACACCATATATTTT	CASSHGAGGNTIYF
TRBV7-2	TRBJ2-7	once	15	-	TGTGCCAGCAGCTCCCGGACGGGAAGCTCCTACGAGCAGTACTTC	CASSSRTGSSYEQYF
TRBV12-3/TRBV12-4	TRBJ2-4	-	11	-	TGTGCCAGCAGTTTACTCAACATTCAGTACTTC	CASSLLNIQYF
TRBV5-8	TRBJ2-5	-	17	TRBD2	TGTGCCAGCAGCTTGCTAATAACTAGCGGGTACCAAGAGACCCAGTACTTC	CASSLLITSGYQETQYF
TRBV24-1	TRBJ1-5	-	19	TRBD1	TGTGCCACCAGTGACACCGGGACAGGGGGTTGCAGGGACAATCAGCCCCAGCATTTT	CATSDTGTGGCRDNQPQHF
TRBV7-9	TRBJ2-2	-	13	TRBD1	TGTGCCAGCAGCCCGACAGGGGCCGGGGAGCTGTTTTTT	CASSPTGAGELFF
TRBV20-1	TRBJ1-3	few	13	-	TGCAGTGCTAGTGGTCAGGCAGGTCGCTCCATATATTTT	CSASGQAGRSIYF
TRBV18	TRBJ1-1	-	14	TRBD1	TGTGCCAGCTCACCAAACAGGGGTAACACTGAAGCTTTCTTT	CASSPNRGNTEAFF
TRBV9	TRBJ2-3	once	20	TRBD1	TGTGCCAGCAGCGCAGACACCTACAGGACAGGGGGATCTAGCACAGATACGCAGTATTTT	CASSADTYRTGGSSTDTQYF
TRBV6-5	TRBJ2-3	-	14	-	TGTGCCAGCAGTTACTCGATTGTGGGGGATACGCAGTATTTT	CASSYSIVGDTQYF
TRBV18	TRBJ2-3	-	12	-	TGTGCCAGCTCAGCAGACGGAGGTACGCAGTATTTT	CASSADGGTQYF
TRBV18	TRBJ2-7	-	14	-	TGTGCCAGCTCACCACCGTACGGGCCCTACGAGCAGTACTTC	CASSPPYGPYEQYF
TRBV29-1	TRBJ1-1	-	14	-	TGCAGCGTTAAAACCTTAGAAATTAACACTGAAGCTTTCTTT	CSVKTLEINTEAFF
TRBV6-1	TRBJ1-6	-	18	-	TGTGCCAGCAGTGGTTTCCGGGACCGAAGCTCCTATAATTCACCCCTCCACTTT	CASSGFRDRSSYNSPLHF
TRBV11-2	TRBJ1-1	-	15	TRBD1	TGTGCCAGCAGCCCCAGGGGACAGGGGGTCACTGAAGCTTTCTTT	CASSPRGQGVTEAFF
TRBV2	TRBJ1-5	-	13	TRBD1	TGTGCCAGCAACGTCAGGGGGAATCAGCCCCAGCATTTT	CASNVRGNQPQHF
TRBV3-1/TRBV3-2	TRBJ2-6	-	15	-	TGTGCCAGCGCAAGACGACTATCTGGGGCCAACGTCCTGACTTTC	CASARRLSGANVLTF
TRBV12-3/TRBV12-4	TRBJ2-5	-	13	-	TGTGCCACCAGCGGAGGGTACCAAGAGACCCAGTACTTC	CATSGGYQETQYF
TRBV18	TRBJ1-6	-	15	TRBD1	TGTGCCAGCTCCGGACAGGGAGGGCATAATTCACCCCTCCACTTT	CASSGQGGHNSPLHF
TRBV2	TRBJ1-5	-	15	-	TGTGCCAGCAGCGATGATGCCTATAGCAATCAGCCCCAGCATTTT	CASSDDAYSNQPQHF
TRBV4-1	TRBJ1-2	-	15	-	TGCGCCAGCAGCCAAGAGGACGTTTTAAACTATGGCTACACCTTC	CASSQEDVLNYGYTF
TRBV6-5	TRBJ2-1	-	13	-	TGTGCCAGCAGGTCGAGGGGTTGGAATGAGCAGTTCTTC	CASRSRGWNEQFF
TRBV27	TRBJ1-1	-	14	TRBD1	TGTGCCAGCAATTCGGGACAGCTGAACACTGAAGCTTTCTTT	CASNSGQLNTEAFF
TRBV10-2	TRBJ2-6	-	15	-	TGCGCCAGCAGTGAGTCCCCAGGGGGGGCCAACGTCCTGACTTTC	CASSESPGGANVLTF